The 2 T cell receptor beta chains in this list originate from one sample, sequenced in a study of T-cell reconstitution after alpha-beta-depleted transplantation in children. Unique molecular identifiers were used to barcode this TCRbeta library. TCRdb called the PCR reads again in MiXCR, with one record for every CDR3 protein. Among about 90,000 distinct CDR3 sequences listed, roughly 8.4% were seen once. The sequenced sample was PBMCs from the stem cell graft donor, obtained from the stem cell graft. Source of these receptors: a human donor who donated a stem cell graft to a child with congenital amegakaryocytic thrombocytopenia.

This clonotype was counted many times. The chain joins TRBV15 to TRBJ1-2; the D gene is possibly TRBD1 (5 bases). CDR3 length equals 14 residues. The germline V gene encodes CDR1 LNHNV and CDR2 YYDKDF (reference sequence). Trimming took 2 bases from V and 2 from J, leaving 9 bases between them. This CDR3 is CATSRPGTNYGYTF. DNA of the CDR3: TGTGCCACCAGCAGACCCGGGACGAACTATGGCTACACCTTC.

This clonotype was detected many times. V usage is TRBV15 and J usage is TRBJ2-7, with a possible D match to TRBD1 (6 bases). V gave up 3 bases and J gave up 3 bases, with 12 bases separating them. The CDR3 runs 14 residues. Germline assignment: CDR1 LNHNV and CDR2 YYDKDF (reference sequence). DNA for the CDR3: TGTGCCACCAGCAGGGCTCCGGGACACTACGAGCAGTACTTC. Amino acid sequence: CATSRAPGHYEQYF.